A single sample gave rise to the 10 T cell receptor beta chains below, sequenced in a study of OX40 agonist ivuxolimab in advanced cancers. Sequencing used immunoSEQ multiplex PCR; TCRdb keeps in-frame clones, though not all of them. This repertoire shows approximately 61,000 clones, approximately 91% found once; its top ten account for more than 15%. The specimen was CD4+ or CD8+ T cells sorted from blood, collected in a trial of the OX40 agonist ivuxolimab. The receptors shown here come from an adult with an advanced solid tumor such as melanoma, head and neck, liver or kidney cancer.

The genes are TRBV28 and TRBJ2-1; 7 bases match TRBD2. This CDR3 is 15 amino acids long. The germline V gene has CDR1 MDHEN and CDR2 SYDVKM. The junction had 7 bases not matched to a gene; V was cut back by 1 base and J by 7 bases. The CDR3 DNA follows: TGTGCCAGCAGTTTATATAGCGGGTACACTAATGAGCAGTTCTTC. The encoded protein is CASSLYSGYTNEQFF.

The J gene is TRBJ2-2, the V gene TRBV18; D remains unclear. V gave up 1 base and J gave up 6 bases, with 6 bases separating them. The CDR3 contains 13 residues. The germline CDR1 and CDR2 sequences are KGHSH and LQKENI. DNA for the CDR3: TGTGCCAGCTCACCACGAGGTGCCGGGGAGCTGTTTTTT. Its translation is CASSPRGAGELFF. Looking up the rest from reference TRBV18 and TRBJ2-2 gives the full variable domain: NAGVMQNPRHLVRRRGQEARLRCSPMKGHSHVYWYRQLPEEGLKFMVYLQKENIIDESGMPKERFSAEFPKEGPSILRIQQVVRGDSAAYFCASSPRGAGELFFGEGSRLTVL.

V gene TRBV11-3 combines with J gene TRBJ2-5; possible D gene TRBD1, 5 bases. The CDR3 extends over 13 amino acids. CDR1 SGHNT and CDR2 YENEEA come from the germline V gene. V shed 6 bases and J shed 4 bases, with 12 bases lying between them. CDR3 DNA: TGTGCCAGCAGTCCAGGGTGGGGAGAGACCCAGTACTTC. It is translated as CASSPGWGETQYF. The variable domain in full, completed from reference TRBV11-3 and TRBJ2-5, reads EAGVVQSPRYKIIEKKQPVAFWCNPISGHNTLYWYLQNLGQGPELLIRYENEEAVDDSQLPKDRFSAERLKGVDSTLKIQPAELGDSAVYLCASSPGWGETQYFGPGTRLLVL.

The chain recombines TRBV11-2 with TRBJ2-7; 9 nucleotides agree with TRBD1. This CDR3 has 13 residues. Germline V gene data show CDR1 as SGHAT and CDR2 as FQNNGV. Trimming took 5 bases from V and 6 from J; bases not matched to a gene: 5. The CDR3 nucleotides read TGTGCCAGCAGCACCGGACAGGGGAGCGAGCAGTACTTC. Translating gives CASSTGQGSEQYF.

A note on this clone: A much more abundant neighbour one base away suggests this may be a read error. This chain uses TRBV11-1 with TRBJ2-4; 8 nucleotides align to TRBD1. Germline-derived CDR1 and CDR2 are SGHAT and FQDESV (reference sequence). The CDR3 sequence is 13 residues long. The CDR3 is CARSYGQGNIQYF. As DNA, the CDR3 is TGTGCCAGAAGCTACGGACAGGGAAACATTCAGTACTTC.

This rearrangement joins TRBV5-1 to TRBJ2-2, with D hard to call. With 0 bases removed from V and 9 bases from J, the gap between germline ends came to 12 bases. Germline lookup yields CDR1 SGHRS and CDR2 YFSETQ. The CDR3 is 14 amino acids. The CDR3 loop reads CASSLVRETRELFF. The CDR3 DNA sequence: TGCGCCAGCAGCTTGGTGCGAGAAACTCGGGAGCTGTTTTTT.

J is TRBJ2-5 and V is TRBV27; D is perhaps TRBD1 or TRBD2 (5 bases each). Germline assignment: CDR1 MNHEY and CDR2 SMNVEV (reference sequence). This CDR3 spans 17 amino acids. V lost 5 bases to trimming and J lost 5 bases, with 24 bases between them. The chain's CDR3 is CASSPRPGLEWGETQYF. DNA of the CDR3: TGTGCCAGCAGTCCCCGCCCGGGCCTGGAATGGGGGGAGACCCAGTACTTC.

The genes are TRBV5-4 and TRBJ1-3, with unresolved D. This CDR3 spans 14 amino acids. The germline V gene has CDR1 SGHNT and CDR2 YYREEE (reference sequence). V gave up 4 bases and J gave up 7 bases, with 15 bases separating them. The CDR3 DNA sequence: TGTGCCAGCAGCCCAAGTTGGGGTGGGAACACCATATATTTT. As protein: CASSPSWGGNTIYF.

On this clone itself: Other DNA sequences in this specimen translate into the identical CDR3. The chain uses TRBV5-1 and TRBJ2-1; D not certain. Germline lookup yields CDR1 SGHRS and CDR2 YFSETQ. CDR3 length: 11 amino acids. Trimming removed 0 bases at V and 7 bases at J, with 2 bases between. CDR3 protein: CASSLGNEQFF. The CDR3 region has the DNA TGCGCCAGCAGCTTGGGAAATGAGCAGTTCTTC.

The CDR3 nucleotides are TGTGCCAGCAGCTTACCGGGACTAGCGGGAGCTGGCAATGAGCAGTTCTTC. The encoded protein is CASSLPGLAGAGNEQFF. The chain has TRBV7-3 and TRBJ2-1; 14 nucleotides agree with TRBD2. CDR3 length: 17 amino acids. Per the germline V gene, CDR1 is SGHTA and CDR2 is FQGTGA. J was trimmed by 6 bases and V by 2 bases; bases with no gene match: 6. Full variable domain (missing parts from reference TRBV7-3 and TRBJ2-1): GAGVSQTPSNKVTEKGKYVELRCDPISGHTALYWYRQSLGQGPEFLIYFQGTGAADDSGLPNDRFFAVRPEGSVSTLKIQRTERGDSAVYLCASSLPGLAGAGNEQFFGPGTRLTVL.